The entry below describes one T cell receptor (beta chain). Antigen specificity is unknown. Trimming took 5 bases from V and 5 from J, leaving 21 bases between them. This CDR3 is built from 16 residues. The germline V gene encodes CDR1 SGHVS and CDR2 FQNEAQ. TCRdb reprocessed the 5' RACE reads with MiXCR, giving one entry per CDR3 protein. The sample lists about 800,000 distinct CDR3 sequences, 12% occurring once. This entry belongs to a study of CD8 T cells in ankylosing spondylitis. Study-level results: Eight highly homologous variants made up a TCR beta motif, and this motif appeared characteristic of ankylosing spondylitis blood.

The V gene is TRBV7-8, the J gene TRBJ1-1; tentative D call: TRBD1 (6 bases). The sequenced sample consisted of blood, either unsorted or a sorted T cell fraction (not recorded which). This sequence originates from a male donor with ankylosing spondylitis. CDR3 in DNA: TGTGCCAGCAGCCCCGTTGGCAGGGGTGAAGGAACTGAAGCTTTCTTT. Amino acid sequence: CASSPVGRGEGTEAFF.